These T cell receptor beta chains were read from a single sample in a study of blood T cells in healthy people across ages. TCRdb used MiXCR to reprocess the 5' RACE reads, holding one entry per CDR3 protein. Of over 550,000 distinct CDR3 sequences listed, about 30% are singletons. Material: blood. The receptors originated from a woman aged 80 or over in good health. Both conserved end residues are part of each CDR3. A D gene is named only where the DNA matches it firmly. Only part of the rows carry a size: once, few, many, or a class if the clone is expanded.

d_gene	len	j_gene	abundance	v_gene	CDR3nt	CDR3aa
TRBD2	18	TRBJ2-1	NA	TRBV5-1	TGCGCCAGCAGCGGCGAAGTAGCGGGAGTTTCCTCCTACAATGAGCAGTTCTTC	CASSGEVAGVSSYNEQFF
TRBD1	15	TRBJ2-7	NA	TRBV15	TGTGCCACCAGCAGAAAACCGGGACAGTCCTACGAGCAGTACTTC	CATSRKPGQSYEQYF
NA	13	TRBJ2-3	NA	TRBV4-2	TGTGCCAGCAGCCAGGACGACATAGATACGCAGTATTTT	CASSQDDIDTQYF
NA	14	TRBJ2-3	NA	TRBV14	TGTGCCAGCAGCCAAGATCCCCTAATTCGAGGACTGTATTTT	CASSQDPLIRGLYF
NA	15	TRBJ2-6	many	TRBV25-1	TGTGCCAGCAGTGAACACAGGGTCGGGGCCAACGTCCTGACTTTC	CASSEHRVGANVLTF
NA	13	TRBJ2-3	NA	TRBV12-3/TRBV12-4	TGTGCCAGCGTCATGTGGAGCGCAGATACGCAGTATTTT	CASVMWSADTQYF
TRBD1	17	TRBJ2-3	many	TRBV9	TGTGCCAGCAGCGGGCGACAGGGGTTCAACCTCCCAGATACGCAGTATTTT	CASSGRQGFNLPDTQYF
TRBD1	15	TRBJ2-2	NA	TRBV2	TGTGCCAGCAGACCCGGGACAGGGGGGCCCGGGGAGCTGTTTTTT	CASRPGTGGPGELFF
NA	15	TRBJ1-2	few	TRBV28	TGTGCCAGCAGTTCCCGGGGGGGGTGGGAAAAAGGCTACACCTTC	CASSSRGGWEKGYTF
TRBD1	15	TRBJ2-7	many	TRBV5-5	TGTGCCAGCAGCTACTGGGACAGGGGATCCTACGAGCAGTACTTC	CASSYWDRGSYEQYF
NA	13	TRBJ2-4	many	TRBV5-6	TGTGCCAGCAGCTTATCAGGCCCTAACATTCAGTACTTC	CASSLSGPNIQYF
NA	16	TRBJ2-2	few	TRBV6-1	TGTGCCAGCATGTCAGGCAGGACAGATTACACCGGGGAGCTGTTTTTT	CASMSGRTDYTGELFF
NA	14	TRBJ2-2	few	TRBV7-9	TGTGCCAGCAGCTTAGAGGGCTTTACCGGGGAGCTGTTTTTT	CASSLEGFTGELFF
TRBD1	15	TRBJ1-2	many	TRBV6-5	TGTGCCAGCACCCGGGACAGGTCCTTTAACTATGGCTACACCTTC	CASTRDRSFNYGYTF
NA	15	TRBJ1-3	NA	TRBV20-1	TGCAGTGCTAGTCCCCCAGGTTCCGGAGGAAGCACCATATATTTT	CSASPPGSGGSTIYF
NA	15	TRBJ2-3	NA	TRBV20-1	TGCAGTGCTGGATACCGGCAGGGTTGGTCAGATACACAGTATTTT	CSAGYRQGWSDTQYF
NA	13	TRBJ1-2	NA	TRBV30	TGTGCCTGGAGAGCCGGGTCTAACTATGGCTACACCTTC	CAWRAGSNYGYTF
NA	16	TRBJ2-6	many	TRBV9	TGTGCCAGCAGCCTCCTCACGGGTCAAGGGGCCAACGTCCTGACTTTC	CASSLLTGQGANVLTF
NA	14	TRBJ1-1	NA	TRBV7-2	TGTGCCAGCAGCTTAGGACGTCCCAACACTGAAGCTTTCTTT	CASSLGRPNTEAFF
TRBD2	15	TRBJ2-5	once	TRBV27	TGTGCCAGCAGTTTGGTGGCTAGCGGGGGGGAAGAGCAGTACTTC	CASSLVASGGEEQYF
TRBD2	15	TRBJ2-1	many	TRBV7-9	TGTGCCAGCAGCTCCGGGACTAGCGGGGGCCCGGAGCAGTTCTTC	CASSSGTSGGPEQFF
TRBD2	13	TRBJ2-1	once	TRBV20-1	TGCAGTGCTGGTTTTGCGGGAGGTAATGAGCAGTTCTTC	CSAGFAGGNEQFF
TRBD1	15	TRBJ2-7	NA	TRBV3-1	TGTGCCAGCAGCCAAGACCGCAGGGGGCGGGGCGAGCAGTACTTC	CASSQDRRGRGEQYF
TRBD2	13	TRBJ2-1	NA	TRBV20-1	TGCAGGGGGACGGGCGGGGGGGTAAATGAGCAGTTCTTC	CRGTGGGVNEQFF
NA	13	TRBJ1-5	many	TRBV19	TGTGCCAGTAGTATCGGGGTCCGTCAGCCCCAGCATTTT	CASSIGVRQPQHF
NA	12	TRBJ1-1	few	TRBV5-6	TGTGCCAGCAGCTTGTGGGAGAATGAAGCTTTCTTT	CASSLWENEAFF
TRBD1	15	TRBJ1-1	many	TRBV5-1	TGCGCCAGCAGCTTGGGGGGGACAGTGAACACTGAAGCTTTCTTT	CASSLGGTVNTEAFF
NA	14	TRBJ1-2	NA	TRBV2	TGTGCCAGCAGTGAAAGGGACGGGCTATGGGGCTACACCTTC	CASSERDGLWGYTF
TRBD1	16	TRBJ1-1	few	TRBV15	TGTGCCACCAGCAGGGCCTCCGGGACAGGGCGTACTGAAGCTTTCTTT	CATSRASGTGRTEAFF
NA	14	TRBJ1-1	NA	TRBV2	TGTGCCTGCACGGTAAACAGGTTGAACACTGAAGCTTTCTTT	CACTVNRLNTEAFF
NA	14	TRBJ2-1	many	TRBV4-1	TGCGCCAGCAGCCAGGGCCTAGGACTAACTGGGAGGTTCTTC	CASSQGLGLTGRFF
TRBD2	13	TRBJ2-1	NA	TRBV12-3/TRBV12-4	TGTGCCAGCGGGCCTAGCGGGAGAGATGAGCAGTTCTTC	CASGPSGRDEQFF
NA	14	TRBJ2-1	many	TRBV7-6	TGTGCCAGCAGCTTATTACGAGCGAACAATGAGCAGTTCTTC	CASSLLRANNEQFF
NA	16	TRBJ2-2	once	TRBV6-5	TGTGCCAGCAGTTACTCGACGGGCTTGCGAACCGGGGAGCTGTTTTTT	CASSYSTGLRTGELFF
TRBD1	16	TRBJ2-7	NA	TRBV25-1	TGTGCCAGCAGTGAATTGGACAGGGCAAACTACAATGAGCAGTACTTC	CASSELDRANYNEQYF
NA	14	TRBJ1-2	many	TRBV11-2	TGTGCCAGCAGCTCCCCGGGACGGGCCCTCGGCTACACCTTC	CASSSPGRALGYTF
NA	14	TRBJ2-2	many	TRBV5-1	TGCGCCAGCGTTGCAGACGCGAACACCGGGGAGCTGTTTTTT	CASVADANTGELFF
NA	11	TRBJ2-1	many	TRBV27	TGTGCCAGCAGTGAGGGGGGGCGGCAGTTCTTC	CASSEGGRQFF
TRBD1	12	TRBJ2-3	many	TRBV20-1	TGCAGTGCTACAACAGGGGCAGATACGCAGTATTTT	CSATTGADTQYF
NA	13	TRBJ1-5	once	TRBV29-1	TGCAGCGTGCGTACAGAGAGCAATCAGCCCCAGCATTTT	CSVRTESNQPQHF
NA	15	TRBJ1-1	NA	TRBV3-1	TGTGCCAGCAGCCAAATGGGAGGGGGGCTCACTGAAGCTTTCTTT	CASSQMGGGLTEAFF
NA	14	TRBJ1-2	NA	TRBV29-1	TGCAGCGCCGGACCGGGGGCCGGGTTATATGGCTACACCTTC	CSAGPGAGLYGYTF
NA	13	TRBJ2-3	NA	TRBV4-3	TGCGCCAGCAGCCAAGATCTCACAGATACGCAGTATTTT	CASSQDLTDTQYF
NA	13	TRBJ2-2	many	TRBV12-3/TRBV12-4	TGTGCCAGCAGTTTTCTTAGCACCGGGGAGCTGTTTTTT	CASSFLSTGELFF
TRBD2	14	TRBJ2-1	many	TRBV10-3	TGTGCCATCGGCGGGGCGGGGGGGCTGAATGAGCAGTTCTTC	CAIGGAGGLNEQFF
NA	16	TRBJ2-5	NA	TRBV24-1	TGTGCCACCAGTGATCCGACCAAAGACAGGCGGGATGAGCGGTACTTC	CATSDPTKDRRDERYF
NA	12	TRBJ2-3	few	TRBV6-2/TRBV6-3	TGTGCCAGCAGTTCTTCCCTGCGCACGCAGTATTTT	CASSSSLRTQYF
TRBD2	15	TRBJ2-1	many	TRBV6-2/TRBV6-3	TGTGCCAGCAGACGGGCGGGGGGGCCTTCCAATGAGCAGTTCTTC	CASRRAGGPSNEQFF
NA	15	TRBJ1-3	NA	TRBV9	TGTGCCAGCAGCGTAGGTGGCGGTCCTGGAAACACCATATATTTT	CASSVGGGPGNTIYF
NA	15	TRBJ2-2	many	TRBV12-3/TRBV12-4	TGTGCCAGCAGTTTCCGGGGACCTTTGACCGGGGAGCTGTTTTTT	CASSFRGPLTGELFF
TRBD2	14	TRBJ2-1	many	TRBV20-1	TGCAGTGCTCCCCGGACTAGCGGGGGTAATGAGCAGTTCTTC	CSAPRTSGGNEQFF
NA	13	TRBJ1-6	many	TRBV3-1	TGTGCCAGCAGCCAAGGACAGCAATCACCCCTCCACTTT	CASSQGQQSPLHF
NA	15	TRBJ2-3	NA	TRBV12-3/TRBV12-4	TGTGCCACCAATGTACTAGGGGGGGGGGGAGATACGCAGTATTTT	CATNVLGGGGDTQYF
TRBD2	14	TRBJ2-3	many	TRBV12-3/TRBV12-4	TGTGCCAGCAGTACTAGCGGGGGGGCAGATACGCAGTATTTT	CASSTSGGADTQYF
TRBD1	18	TRBJ1-6	many	TRBV10-3	TGTGCCATCAGTGAGTCCCGACAGGGATCCTCCTATAATTCACCCCTCCACTTT	CAISESRQGSSYNSPLHF